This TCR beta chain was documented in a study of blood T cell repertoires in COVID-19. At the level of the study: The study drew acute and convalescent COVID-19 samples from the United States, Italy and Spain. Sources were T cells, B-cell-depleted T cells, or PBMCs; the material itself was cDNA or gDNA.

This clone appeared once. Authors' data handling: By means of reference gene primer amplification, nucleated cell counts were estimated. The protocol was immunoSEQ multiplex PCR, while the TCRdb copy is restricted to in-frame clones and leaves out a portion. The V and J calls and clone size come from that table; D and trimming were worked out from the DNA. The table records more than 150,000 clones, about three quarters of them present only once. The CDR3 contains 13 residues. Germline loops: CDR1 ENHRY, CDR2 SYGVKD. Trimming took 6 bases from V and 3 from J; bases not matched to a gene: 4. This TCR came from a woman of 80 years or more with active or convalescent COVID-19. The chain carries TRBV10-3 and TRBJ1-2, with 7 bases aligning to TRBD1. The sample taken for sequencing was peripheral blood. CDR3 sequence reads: CAISPDRDYGYTF. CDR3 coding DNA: TGTGCCATCAGCCCCGACAGGGACTATGGCTACACCTTC.